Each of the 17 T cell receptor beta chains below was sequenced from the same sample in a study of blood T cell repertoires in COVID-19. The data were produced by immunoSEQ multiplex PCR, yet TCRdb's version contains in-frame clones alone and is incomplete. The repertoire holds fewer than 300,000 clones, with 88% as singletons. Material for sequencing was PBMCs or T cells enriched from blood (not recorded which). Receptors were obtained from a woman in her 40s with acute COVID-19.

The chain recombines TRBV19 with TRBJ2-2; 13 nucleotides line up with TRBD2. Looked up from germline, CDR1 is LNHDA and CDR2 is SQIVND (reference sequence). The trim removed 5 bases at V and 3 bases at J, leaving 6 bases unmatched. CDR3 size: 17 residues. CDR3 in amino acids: CASSPRLAGGHTGELFF. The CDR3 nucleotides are TGTGCCAGTAGTCCTCGACTAGCGGGAGGTCACACCGGGGAGCTGTTTTTT.

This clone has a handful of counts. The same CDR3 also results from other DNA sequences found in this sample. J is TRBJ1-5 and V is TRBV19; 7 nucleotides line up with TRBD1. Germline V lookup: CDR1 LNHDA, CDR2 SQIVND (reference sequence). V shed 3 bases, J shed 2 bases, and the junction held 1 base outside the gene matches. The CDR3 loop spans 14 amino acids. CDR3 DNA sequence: TGTGCCAGTAGTATCGACAGGGGCAATCAGCCCCAGCATTTT. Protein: CASSIDRGNQPQHF.

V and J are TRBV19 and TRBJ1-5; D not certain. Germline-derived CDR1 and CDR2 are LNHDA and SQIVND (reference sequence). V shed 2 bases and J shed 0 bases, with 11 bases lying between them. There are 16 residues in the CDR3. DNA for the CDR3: TGTGCCAGTAGTATACGGGGAGATTATAGCAATCAGCCCCAGCATTTT. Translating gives CASSIRGDYSNQPQHF.

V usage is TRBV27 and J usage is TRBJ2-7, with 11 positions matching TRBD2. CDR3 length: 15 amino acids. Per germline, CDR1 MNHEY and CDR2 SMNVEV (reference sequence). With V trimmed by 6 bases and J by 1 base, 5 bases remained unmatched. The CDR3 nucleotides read TGTGCCAGCAGGATACTAGCGGGAGAGTCCTACGAGCAGTACTTC. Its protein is CASRILAGESYEQYF.

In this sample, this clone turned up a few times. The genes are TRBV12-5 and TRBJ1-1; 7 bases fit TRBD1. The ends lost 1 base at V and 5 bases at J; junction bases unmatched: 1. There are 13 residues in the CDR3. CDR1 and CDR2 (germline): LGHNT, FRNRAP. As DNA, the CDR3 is TGTGCTAGTGGTTTGGAGACAGGGACTGAAGCTTTCTTT. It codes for CASGLETGTEAFF.

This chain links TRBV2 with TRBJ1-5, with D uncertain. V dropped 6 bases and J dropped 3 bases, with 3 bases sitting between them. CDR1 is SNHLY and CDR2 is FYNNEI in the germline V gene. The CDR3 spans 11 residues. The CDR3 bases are TGTGCCAGCAGCCTCAATCAGCCCCAGCATTTT. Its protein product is CASSLNQPQHF.

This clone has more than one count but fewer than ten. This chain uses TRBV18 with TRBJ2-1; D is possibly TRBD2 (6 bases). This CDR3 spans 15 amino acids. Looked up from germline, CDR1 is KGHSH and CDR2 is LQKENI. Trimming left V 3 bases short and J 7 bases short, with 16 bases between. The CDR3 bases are TGTGCCAGCTCACCGCGACTAGATAGGGAAAATGAGCAGTTCTTC. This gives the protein CASSPRLDRENEQFF.

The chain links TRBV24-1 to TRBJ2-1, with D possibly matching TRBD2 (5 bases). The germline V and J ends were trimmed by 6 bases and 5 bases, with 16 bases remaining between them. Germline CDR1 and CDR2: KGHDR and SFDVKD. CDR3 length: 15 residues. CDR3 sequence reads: CATSLGGTANNEQFF. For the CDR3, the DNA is TGTGCCACCAGTCTAGGAGGTACTGCGAACAATGAGCAGTTCTTC.

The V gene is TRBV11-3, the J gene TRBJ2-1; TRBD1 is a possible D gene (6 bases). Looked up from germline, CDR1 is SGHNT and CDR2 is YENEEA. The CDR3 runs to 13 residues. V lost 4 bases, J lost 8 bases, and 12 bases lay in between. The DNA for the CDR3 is TGTGCCAGCAGCTACACGGACAGTGATGAGCAGTTCTTC. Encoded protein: CASSYTDSDEQFF.

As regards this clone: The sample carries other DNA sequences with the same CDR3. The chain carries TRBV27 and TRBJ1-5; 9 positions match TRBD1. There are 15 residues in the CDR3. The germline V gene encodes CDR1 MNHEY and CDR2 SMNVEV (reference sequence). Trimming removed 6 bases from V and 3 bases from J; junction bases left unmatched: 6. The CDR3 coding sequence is TGTGCCAGCAGCCCAGGGACAGGGTTCAATCAGCCCCAGCATTTT. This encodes CASSPGTGFNQPQHF.

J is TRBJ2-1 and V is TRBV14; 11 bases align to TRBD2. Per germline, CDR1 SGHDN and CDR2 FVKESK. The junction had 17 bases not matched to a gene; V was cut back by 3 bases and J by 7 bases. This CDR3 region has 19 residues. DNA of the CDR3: TGTGCCAGCAGCCACCAAGCCACTAGCGGGAGTACGGCGATTAATGAGCAGTTCTTC. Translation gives CASSHQATSGSTAINEQFF. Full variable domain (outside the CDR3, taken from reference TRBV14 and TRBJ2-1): EAGVTQFPSHSVIEKGQTVTLRCDPISGHDNLYWYRRVMGKEIKFLLHFVKESKQDESGMPNNRFLAERTGGTYSTLKVQPAELEDSGVYFCASSHQATSGSTAINEQFFGPGTRLTVL.

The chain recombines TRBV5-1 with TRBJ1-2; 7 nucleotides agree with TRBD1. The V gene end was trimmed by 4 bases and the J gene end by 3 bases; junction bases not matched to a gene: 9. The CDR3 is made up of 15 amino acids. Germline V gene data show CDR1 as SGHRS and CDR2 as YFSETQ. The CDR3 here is CASSLLNRGDYGYTF. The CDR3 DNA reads TGCGCCAGCAGCCTCTTGAACAGGGGCGACTATGGCTACACCTTC.

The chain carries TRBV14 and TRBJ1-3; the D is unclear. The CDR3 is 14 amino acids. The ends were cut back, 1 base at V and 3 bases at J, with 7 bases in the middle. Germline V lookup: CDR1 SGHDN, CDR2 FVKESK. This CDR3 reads CASSQAGFGNTIYF. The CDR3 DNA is TGTGCCAGCAGCCAAGCGGGGTTTGGAAACACCATATATTTT. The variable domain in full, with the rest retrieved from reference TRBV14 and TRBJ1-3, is EAGVTQFPSHSVIEKGQTVTLRCDPISGHDNLYWYRRVMGKEIKFLLHFVKESKQDESGMPNNRFLAERTGGTYSTLKVQPAELEDSGVYFCASSQAGFGNTIYFGEGSWLTVV.

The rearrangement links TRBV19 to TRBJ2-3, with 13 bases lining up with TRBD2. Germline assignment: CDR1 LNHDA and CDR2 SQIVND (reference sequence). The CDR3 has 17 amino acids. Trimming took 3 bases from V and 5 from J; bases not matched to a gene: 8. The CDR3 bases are TGTGCCAGTAGTATCTCTTGGACTAGCGGGAGCCGAGATACGCAGTATTTT. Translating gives CASSISWTSGSRDTQYF.

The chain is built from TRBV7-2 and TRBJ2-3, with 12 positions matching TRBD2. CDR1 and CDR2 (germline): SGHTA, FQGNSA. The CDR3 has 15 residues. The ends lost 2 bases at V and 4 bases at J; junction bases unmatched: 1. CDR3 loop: CASSLRLAGADTQYF. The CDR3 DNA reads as TGTGCCAGCAGCTTACGACTAGCGGGAGCAGATACGCAGTATTTT.

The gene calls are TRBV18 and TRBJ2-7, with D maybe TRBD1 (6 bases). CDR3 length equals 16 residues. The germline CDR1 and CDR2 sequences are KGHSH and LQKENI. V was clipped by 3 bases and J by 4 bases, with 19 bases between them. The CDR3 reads CASSPTLMTGGYEQYF. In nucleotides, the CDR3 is TGTGCCAGCTCACCCACACTAATGACAGGAGGATACGAGCAGTACTTC.

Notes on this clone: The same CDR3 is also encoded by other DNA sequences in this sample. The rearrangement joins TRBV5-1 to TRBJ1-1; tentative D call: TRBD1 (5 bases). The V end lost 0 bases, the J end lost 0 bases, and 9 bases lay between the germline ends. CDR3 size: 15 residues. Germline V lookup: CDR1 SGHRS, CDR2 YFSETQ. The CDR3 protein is CASSLVGGLNTEAFF. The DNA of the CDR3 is TGCGCCAGCAGCTTGGTGGGGGGACTGAACACTGAAGCTTTCTTT.